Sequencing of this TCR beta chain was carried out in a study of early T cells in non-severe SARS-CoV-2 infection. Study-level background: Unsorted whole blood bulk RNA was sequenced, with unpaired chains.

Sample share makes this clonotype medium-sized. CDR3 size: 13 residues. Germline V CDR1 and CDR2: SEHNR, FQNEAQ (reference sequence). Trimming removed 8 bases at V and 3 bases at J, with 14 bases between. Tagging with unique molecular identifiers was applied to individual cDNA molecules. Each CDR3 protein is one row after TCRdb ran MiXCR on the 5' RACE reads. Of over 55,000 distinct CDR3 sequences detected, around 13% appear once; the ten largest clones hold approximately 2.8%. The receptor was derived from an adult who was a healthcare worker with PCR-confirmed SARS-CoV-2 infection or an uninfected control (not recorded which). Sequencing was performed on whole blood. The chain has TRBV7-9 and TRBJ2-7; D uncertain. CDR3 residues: CASADSTLYEQYF. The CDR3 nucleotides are TGTGCCAGCGCCGATTCGACCCTCTACGAGCAGTACTTC.